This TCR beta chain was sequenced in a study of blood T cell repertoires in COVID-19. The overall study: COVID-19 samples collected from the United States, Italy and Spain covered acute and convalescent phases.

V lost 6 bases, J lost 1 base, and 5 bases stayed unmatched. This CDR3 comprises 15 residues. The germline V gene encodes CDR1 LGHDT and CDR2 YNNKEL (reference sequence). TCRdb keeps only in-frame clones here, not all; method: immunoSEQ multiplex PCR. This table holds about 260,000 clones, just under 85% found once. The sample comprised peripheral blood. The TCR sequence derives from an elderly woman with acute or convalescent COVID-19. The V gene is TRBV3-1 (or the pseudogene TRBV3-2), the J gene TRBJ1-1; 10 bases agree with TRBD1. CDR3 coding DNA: TGTGCCAGCAGTAGGACAGGGGGAGGGAACACTGAAGCTTTCTTT. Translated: CASSRTGGGNTEAFF.